The 16 T cell receptor beta chains presented below share a single source sample, sequenced in a study of T-cell memory formation after mild COVID-19. TCRdb reprocessed the 5' RACE reads via MiXCR and lists one record per CDR3 protein. The repertoire holds 500,000 to 650,000 distinct CDR3 sequences, roughly 21% seen once, with 7% to 9% in the top ten. Sequencing was carried out using PBMCs or a T cell subset sorted from them (not recorded which). The receptors were sampled from an adult woman who had mild COVID-19 (a few samples of this study predate the infection). Cell type and time point are not known.

This sequence joins TRBV7-2 and TRBJ2-1; D call uncertain. Germline lookup yields CDR1 SGHTA and CDR2 FQGNSA. V was pared by 1 base and J by 8 bases, with 12 bases between. CDR3 length: 14 residues. DNA of the CDR3: TGTGCCAGCAGCTTAGTCCCCCCCAGCCATGAGCAGTTCTTC. It is translated as CASSLVPPSHEQFF.

This chain connects TRBV5-4 to TRBJ2-2; 7 positions agree with TRBD1. The CDR3 sequence is 16 residues long. Germline V lookup: CDR1 SGHNT, CDR2 YYREEE (reference sequence). V trimming: 3 bases; J trimming: 0 bases; junction bases outside the gene matches: 5. The CDR3, as DNA: TGTGCCAGCAGCTGGGGACAGCCAGCGAACACCGGGGAGCTGTTTTTT. It yields the protein CASSWGQPANTGELFF.

This clonotype appeared a few times. The chain joins TRBV20-1 to TRBJ1-1; the D is unclear. Germline loops: CDR1 DFQATT, CDR2 SNEGSKA (reference sequence). This CDR3 has 13 amino acids. The V gene lost 0 bases and the J gene lost 7 bases, with 12 bases spanning the gap. The CDR3 sequence: CSARDSGRIEAFF. The CDR3, as DNA: TGCAGTGCTAGAGACTCCGGACGGATTGAAGCTTTCTTT.

This rearrangement joins TRBV2 to TRBJ2-1, with TRBD2 matching 14 bases. J gave up 6 bases and V 9 bases, and 4 bases lay outside the gene matches. This CDR3 is 14 amino acids long. Germline assignment: CDR1 SNHLY and CDR2 FYNNEI. Here the CDR3 reads CARETSGRGNEQFF. In nucleotides, the CDR3 is TGTGCCAGAGAGACTAGCGGGAGGGGCAATGAGCAGTTCTTC.

The chain employs TRBV15 and TRBJ2-5; 11 bases are a match to TRBD2. CDR1 LNHNV and CDR2 YYDKDF come from the germline V gene (reference sequence). The CDR3 has 15 amino acids. J lost 4 bases, V lost 5 bases, and 6 bases had no gene match. CDR3 sequence reads: CATSHLAGGGETQYF. For the CDR3, the DNA is TGTGCCACCAGCCATCTAGCGGGGGGCGGAGAGACCCAGTACTTC.

The chain joins TRBV25-1 to TRBJ2-5, with 8 positions matching TRBD1. V gave up 3 bases and J gave up 4 bases; unmatched junction bases: 10. The germline CDR1 and CDR2 sequences are MGHDK and SYGVNS. CDR3 length: 16 amino acids. The CDR3 region is CASSDLQTGVGETQYF. The DNA for the CDR3 is TGTGCCAGCAGTGACCTCCAGACAGGGGTGGGAGAGACCCAGTACTTC. The full variable domain, rest sourced from reference TRBV25-1 and TRBJ2-5, is EADIYQTPRYLVIGTGKKITLECSQTMGHDKMYWYQQDPGMELHLIHYSYGVNSTEKGDLSSESTVSRIRTEHFPLTLESARPSHTSQYLCASSDLQTGVGETQYFGPGTRLLVL.

The chain joins TRBV20-1 to TRBJ2-5, with TRBD2 identical over 11 bases. Per germline, CDR1 DFQATT and CDR2 SNEGSKA (reference sequence). This CDR3 region has 17 residues. The V and J ends lost 0 bases and 4 bases, in that order; junction bases with no gene match: 10. The CDR3 region has the DNA TGCAGTGCTAGAGATTGGAGCACTAGCGGGGGTCTAGAGACCCAGTACTTC. Translated: CSARDWSTSGGLETQYF.

This chain joins TRBV6-5 and TRBJ2-1; the D gene is possibly TRBD2 (5 bases). The CDR3 is 13 residues long. Between the trimmed V and J ends, which lost 7 bases and 3 bases, there was a span of 10 bases. Per germline, CDR1 MNHEY and CDR2 SVGAGI. The CDR3 spells CASISAIYNEQFF. CDR3 nucleotide sequence: TGTGCCAGCATTAGCGCGATCTACAATGAGCAGTTCTTC.

This clonotype turned up a few times. This sequence joins TRBV10-3 and TRBJ2-7; TRBD1 matches 9 bases. The J segment lost 6 bases and the V segment lost 6 bases, leaving 9 bases of the junction unmatched. The CDR3 consists of 14 residues. Germline assignment: CDR1 ENHRY and CDR2 SYGVKD. CDR3 nucleotide sequence: TGTGCCATCAGAGAACAGGGGGCGAGTACCGAGCAGTACTTC. It specifies CAIREQGASTEQYF.

This clonotype was found a few times. The genes are TRBV6-4 and TRBJ2-2; D possibly corresponds to TRBD2 (6 bases). Germline V lookup: CDR1 MRHNA, CDR2 SNTAGT. CDR3 length: 14 amino acids. Trimming shortened V by 6 bases and J by 1 base, and 9 bases separated the two germline ends. This chain's CDR3 is CASRRDGNTGELFF. CDR3 DNA sequence: TGTGCCAGCAGGCGGGACGGGAACACCGGGGAGCTGTTTTTT.

The genes are TRBV4-3 and TRBJ1-4; D perhaps matches TRBD1 (6 bases). This CDR3 is built from 15 residues. Trimming pared 1 base from V and 5 bases from J, leaving 11 bases between. Per germline, CDR1 LGHNA and CDR2 YSLEER. The CDR3 DNA reads as TGCGCCAGCAGCCAAGGGAGGACAGTCAATGAAAAACTGTTTTTT. Its protein is CASSQGRTVNEKLFF.

This clonotype turned up a few times. This chain uses TRBV4-2 with TRBJ2-7; D is perhaps TRBD2 (6 bases). With 3 bases removed from V and 3 bases from J, the gap between germline ends came to 9 bases. Looked up from germline, CDR1 is LGHNA and CDR2 is YNFKEQ. This CDR3 is 13 amino acids long. CDR3 sequence reads: CASSQLDYYEQYF. DNA of the CDR3: TGTGCCAGCAGCCAGTTGGACTACTACGAGCAGTACTTC.

The V and J genes are TRBV10-3 and TRBJ1-6, with D tentatively TRBD1 (6 bases). This CDR3 comprises 12 residues. The V and J ends lost 11 bases and 5 bases respectively, with 10 bases between them. The germline CDR1 and CDR2 sequences are ENHRY and SYGVKD. CDR3: CASRGNNSPLHF. The CDR3 nucleotides are TGTGCCTCCAGGGGCAATAATTCACCCCTCCACTTT.

This clonotype was picked up a small number of times. The chain recombines TRBV23-1 with TRBJ1-5, with TRBD1 identical over 7 bases. TRBV23-1 is identified as an open reading frame with a role that is uncertain. This CDR3 is 15 amino acids long. With 7 bases clipped from V and 1 base from J, the junction kept 7 bases outside the gene matches. CDR3 residues: CASNPPDRSNQPQHF. In DNA form, the CDR3 reads TGCGCCAGCAACCCCCCGGACAGGAGCAATCAGCCCCAGCATTTT.

This clonotype was found a few times. The V call is TRBV20-1, the J call TRBJ1-1; D perhaps matches TRBD1 (6 bases). The ends were cut back, 0 bases at V and 0 bases at J, with 35 bases in the middle. Germline V lookup: CDR1 DFQATT, CDR2 SNEGSKA (reference sequence). The CDR3 runs to 23 residues. The DNA for the CDR3 is TGCAGTGCTAGAGATTTGTTAAGAAGGAAGTCCGGGACATCGGATAAAATGAACACTGAAGCTTTCTTT. It translates to CSARDLLRRKSGTSDKMNTEAFF.

This clonotype was seen a handful of times. The rearrangement joins TRBV5-1 to TRBJ2-1; D might be TRBD2 (5 bases). The V gene's germline CDR1 is SGHRS and CDR2 YFSETQ. Trimming cost V 4 bases and J 4 bases, with 12 bases left between them. This CDR3 has 14 residues. DNA of the CDR3: TGCGCCAGCAGCCCCCGGACTTTTTACAATGAGCAGTTCTTC. Amino acid sequence: CASSPRTFYNEQFF.